The T cell receptor beta chain under discussion was sequenced for a study of spatial heterogeneity in lung cancer. Study details: There was a strong correlation between the counts of TCR transcripts measured in tumor regions and a T cell transcriptional module score that was calculated from matched bulk RNA-seq.

As to time point: sample taken at primary tumor resection. TCRdb passed the 5' RACE reads through MiXCR, listing each CDR3 protein once. The data contain 8,000 or so distinct CDR3 sequences, 6.5% to 8.5% of them singletons. V lost 7 bases, J lost 2 bases, and 9 bases stayed unmatched. The CDR3 has 16 residues. This clonotype was seen at least ten times. Antigen specificity is unknown. Study-wide results and limits: Tumor mutation counts were tracked by expanded intratumoral alpha and beta TCR counts.

Sample: lung tumor tissue, taken at surgery. This chain links TRBV12-3 or TRBV12-4 with TRBJ2-2, with TRBD2 matching 8 bases. This TCR was recovered from a male donor with early-stage non-small cell lung cancer. The CDR3 region has the DNA TGTGCCAGCACCTCTGGCGGGGGGTCTAACACCGGGGAGCTGTTTTTT. This gives the protein CASTSGGGSNTGELFF.